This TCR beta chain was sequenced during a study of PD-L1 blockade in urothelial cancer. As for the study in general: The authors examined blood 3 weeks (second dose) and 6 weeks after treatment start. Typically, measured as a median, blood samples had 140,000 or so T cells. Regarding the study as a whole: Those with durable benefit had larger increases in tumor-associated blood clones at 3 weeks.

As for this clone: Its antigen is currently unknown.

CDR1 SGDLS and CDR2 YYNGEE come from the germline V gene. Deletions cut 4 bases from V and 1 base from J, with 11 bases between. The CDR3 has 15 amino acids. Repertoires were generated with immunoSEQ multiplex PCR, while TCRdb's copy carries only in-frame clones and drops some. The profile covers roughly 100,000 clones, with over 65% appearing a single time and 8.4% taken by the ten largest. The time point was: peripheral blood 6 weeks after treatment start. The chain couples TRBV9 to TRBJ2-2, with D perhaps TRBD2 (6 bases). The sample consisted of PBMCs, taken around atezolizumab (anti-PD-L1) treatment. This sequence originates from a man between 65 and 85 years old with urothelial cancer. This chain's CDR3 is CASSPAGGNTGELFF. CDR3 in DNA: TGTGCCAGCAGCCCCGCCGGGGGGAACACCGGGGAGCTGTTTTTT.